This T cell receptor beta chain was recorded in a study of vaccination and CD4 T cells after COVID-19. Note on this clonotype: The antigen is undetermined.

The length of the CDR3 is 14 residues. V dropped 6 bases and J dropped 2 bases, with 14 bases sitting between them. Germline V CDR1 and CDR2: MNHNS, SASEGT. Sequencing of cultured CD4+ T cell DNA used the Oncomine TCR Beta short-read assay. TCRdb reprocessed the PCR reads via MiXCR and lists one record per CDR3 protein. Of around 19,000 distinct CDR3 sequences in the sample, around 49% were seen once. Treatment here: roughly nine-day PBMC culture with coronavirus spike peptide pools or control peptides (ViraFEST assay). The sample taken for sequencing was CD4+ T cells from blood, cultured in vitro. The TCR originated in a human donor who had recovered from COVID-19. V usage is TRBV6-1 and J usage is TRBJ2-7, with D possibly TRBD1 on 6 matching bases. CDR3 loop: CASSRDRTTYEQYF. The CDR3 DNA follows: TGTGCCAGCAGCCGAGACAGGACAACCTACGAGCAGTACTTC.